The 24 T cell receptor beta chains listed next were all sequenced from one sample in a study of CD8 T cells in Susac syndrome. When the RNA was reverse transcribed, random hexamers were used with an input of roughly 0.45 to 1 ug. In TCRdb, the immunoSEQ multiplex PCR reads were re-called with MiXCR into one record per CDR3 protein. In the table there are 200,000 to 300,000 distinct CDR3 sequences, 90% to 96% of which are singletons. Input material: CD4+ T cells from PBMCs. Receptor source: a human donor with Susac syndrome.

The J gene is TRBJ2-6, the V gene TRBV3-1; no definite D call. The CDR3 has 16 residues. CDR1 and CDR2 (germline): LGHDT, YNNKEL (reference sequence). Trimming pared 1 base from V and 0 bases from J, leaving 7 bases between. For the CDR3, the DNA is TGTGCCAGCAGCCAAGCCCCATACTCTGGGGCCAACGTCCTGACTTTC. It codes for CASSQAPYSGANVLTF.

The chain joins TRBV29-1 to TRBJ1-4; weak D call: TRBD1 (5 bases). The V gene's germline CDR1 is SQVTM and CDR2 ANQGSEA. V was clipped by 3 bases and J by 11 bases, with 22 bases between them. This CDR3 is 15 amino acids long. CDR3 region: CSVEIGLGRGGKLFF. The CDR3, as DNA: TGCAGCGTTGAGATTGGGTTGGGAAGGGGTGGGAAACTGTTTTTT.

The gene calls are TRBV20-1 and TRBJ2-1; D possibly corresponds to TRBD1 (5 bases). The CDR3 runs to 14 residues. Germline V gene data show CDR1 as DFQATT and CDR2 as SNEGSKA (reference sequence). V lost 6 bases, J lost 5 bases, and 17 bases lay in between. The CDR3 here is CSAQTRQWNNEQFF. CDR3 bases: TGCAGTGCACAGACGAGACAGTGGAACAATGAGCAGTTCTTC.

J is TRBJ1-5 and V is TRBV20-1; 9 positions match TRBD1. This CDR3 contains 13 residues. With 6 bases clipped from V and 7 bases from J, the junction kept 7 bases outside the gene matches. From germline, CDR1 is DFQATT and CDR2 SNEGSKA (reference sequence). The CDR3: CSAMTGGGQPQHF. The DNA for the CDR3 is TGCAGTGCCATGACAGGGGGGGGACAGCCCCAGCATTTT.

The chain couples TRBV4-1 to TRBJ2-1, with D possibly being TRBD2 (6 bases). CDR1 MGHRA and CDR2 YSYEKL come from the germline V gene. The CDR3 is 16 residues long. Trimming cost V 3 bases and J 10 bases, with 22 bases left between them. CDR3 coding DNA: TGCGCCAGCAGCCACCCTATAGCGGCCCCCCGGGAGGAGCAGTTCTTC. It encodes CASSHPIAAPREEQFF.

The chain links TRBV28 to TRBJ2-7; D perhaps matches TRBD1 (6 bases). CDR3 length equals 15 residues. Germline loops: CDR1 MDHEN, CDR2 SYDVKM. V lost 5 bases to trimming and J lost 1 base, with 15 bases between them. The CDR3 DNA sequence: TGTGCCAGCAGTCCCGGGACAACGGGATCCTACGAGCAGTACTTC. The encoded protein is CASSPGTTGSYEQYF.

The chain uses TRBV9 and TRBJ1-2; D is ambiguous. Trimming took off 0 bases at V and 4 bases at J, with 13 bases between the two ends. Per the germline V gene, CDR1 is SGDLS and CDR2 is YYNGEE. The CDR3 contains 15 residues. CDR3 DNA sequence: TGTGCCAGCAGCGTAGCGGCAGCCGGAGGCTATGGCTACACCTTC. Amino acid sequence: CASSVAAAGGYGYTF.

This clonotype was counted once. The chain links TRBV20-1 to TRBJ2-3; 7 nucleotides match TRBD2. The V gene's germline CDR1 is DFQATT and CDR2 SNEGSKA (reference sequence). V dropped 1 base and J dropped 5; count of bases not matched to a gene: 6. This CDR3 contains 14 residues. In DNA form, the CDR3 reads TGCAGTGCTAGAGGCGGGAGCCTTAGAGATACGCAGTATTTT. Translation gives CSARGGSLRDTQYF.

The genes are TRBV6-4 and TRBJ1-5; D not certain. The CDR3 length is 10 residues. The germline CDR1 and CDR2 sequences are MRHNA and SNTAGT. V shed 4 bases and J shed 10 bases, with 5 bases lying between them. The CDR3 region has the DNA TGTGCCAGCAGTGTCCAACCCCAGCATTTT. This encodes CASSVQPQHF.

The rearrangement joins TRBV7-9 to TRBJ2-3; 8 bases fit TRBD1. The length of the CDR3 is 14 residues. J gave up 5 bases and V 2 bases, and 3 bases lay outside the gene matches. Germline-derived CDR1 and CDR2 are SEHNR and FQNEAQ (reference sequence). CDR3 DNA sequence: TGTGCCAGCAGCTTACGGACAGGGAAAGATACGCAGTATTTT. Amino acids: CASSLRTGKDTQYF.

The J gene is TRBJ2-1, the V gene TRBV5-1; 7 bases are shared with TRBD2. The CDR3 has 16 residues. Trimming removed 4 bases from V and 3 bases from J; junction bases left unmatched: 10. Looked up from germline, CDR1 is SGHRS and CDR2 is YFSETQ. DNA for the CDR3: TGCGCCAGCAGCGCCAACGGGGGACTAATCTACAATGAGCAGTTCTTC. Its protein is CASSANGGLIYNEQFF.

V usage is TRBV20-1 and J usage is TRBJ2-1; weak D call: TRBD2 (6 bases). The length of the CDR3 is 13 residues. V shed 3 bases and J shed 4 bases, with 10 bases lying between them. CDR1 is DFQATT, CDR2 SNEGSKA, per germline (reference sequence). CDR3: CSASMAGYNEQFF. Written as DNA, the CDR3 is TGCAGTGCTAGTATGGCGGGGTACAATGAGCAGTTCTTC.

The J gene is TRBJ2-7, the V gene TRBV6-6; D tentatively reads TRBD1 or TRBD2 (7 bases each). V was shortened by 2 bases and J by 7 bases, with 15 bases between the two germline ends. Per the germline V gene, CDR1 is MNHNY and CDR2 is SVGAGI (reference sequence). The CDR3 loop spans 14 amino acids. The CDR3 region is CASSYRGQGGEQYF. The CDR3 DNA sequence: TGTGCCAGCAGTTACAGGGGCCAGGGGGGGGAGCAGTACTTC.

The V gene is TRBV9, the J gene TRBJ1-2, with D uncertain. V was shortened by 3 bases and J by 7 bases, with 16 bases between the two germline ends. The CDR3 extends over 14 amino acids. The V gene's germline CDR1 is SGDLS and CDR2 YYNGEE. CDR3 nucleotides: TGTGCCAGCAGCGCCGGAATTTTTAGGTCTGGCTACACCTTC. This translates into CASSAGIFRSGYTF.

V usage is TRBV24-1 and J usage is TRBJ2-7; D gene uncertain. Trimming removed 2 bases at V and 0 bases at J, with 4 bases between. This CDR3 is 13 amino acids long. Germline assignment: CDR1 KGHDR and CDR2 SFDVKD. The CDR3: CATSDSTSYEQYF. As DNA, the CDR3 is TGTGCCACCAGTGATTCGACCTCCTACGAGCAGTACTTC.

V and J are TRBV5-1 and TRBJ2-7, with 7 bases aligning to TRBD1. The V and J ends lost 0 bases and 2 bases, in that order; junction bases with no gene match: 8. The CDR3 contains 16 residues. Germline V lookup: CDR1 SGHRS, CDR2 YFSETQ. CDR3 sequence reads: CASSLVRTGGTYEQYF. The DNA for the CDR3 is TGCGCCAGCAGCTTGGTCCGGACAGGAGGAACCTACGAGCAGTACTTC.

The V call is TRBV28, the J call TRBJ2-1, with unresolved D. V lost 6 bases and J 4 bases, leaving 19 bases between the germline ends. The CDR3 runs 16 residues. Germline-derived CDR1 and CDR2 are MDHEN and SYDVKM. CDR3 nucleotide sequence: TGTGCCAGCAGCCCCCCCGGCTCACCCTCTTACAATGAGCAGTTCTTC. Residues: CASSPPGSPSYNEQFF.

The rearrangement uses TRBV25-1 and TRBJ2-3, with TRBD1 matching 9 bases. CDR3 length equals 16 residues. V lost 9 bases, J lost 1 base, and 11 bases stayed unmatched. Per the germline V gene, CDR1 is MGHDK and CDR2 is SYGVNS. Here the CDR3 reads CASGPMTGGRTDTQYF. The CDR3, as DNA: TGTGCCAGTGGCCCCATGACAGGGGGACGCACAGATACGCAGTATTTT.

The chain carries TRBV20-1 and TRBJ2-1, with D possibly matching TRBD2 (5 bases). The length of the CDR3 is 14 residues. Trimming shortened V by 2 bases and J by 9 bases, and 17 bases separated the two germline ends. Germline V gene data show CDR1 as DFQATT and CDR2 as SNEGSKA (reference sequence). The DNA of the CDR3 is TGCAGTGCTAGAATCAGCGGCGGGTTCAGTGAGCAGTTCTTC. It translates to CSARISGGFSEQFF.

CDR3 amino acids: CASSLYLHRLGTDTQYF. Here the CDR3 DNA reads TGTGCCAGCAGTTTATACCTACATAGATTGGGCACAGATACGCAGTATTTT. The chain has TRBV28 and TRBJ2-3; D is ambiguous. CDR3 length: 17 amino acids. V lost 1 base and J lost 1, with 15 bases in between. CDR1 and CDR2 from the germline V gene are MDHEN and SYDVKM.

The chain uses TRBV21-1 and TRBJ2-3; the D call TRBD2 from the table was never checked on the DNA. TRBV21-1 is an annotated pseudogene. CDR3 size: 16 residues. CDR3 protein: CASSKVTSGISDTQYF. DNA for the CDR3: TGTGCCAGCAGCAAAGTGACTAGCGGGATATCAGATACGCAGTATTTT.

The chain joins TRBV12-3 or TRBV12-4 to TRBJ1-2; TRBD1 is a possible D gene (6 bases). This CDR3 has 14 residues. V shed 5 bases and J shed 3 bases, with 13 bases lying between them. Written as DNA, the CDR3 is TGTGCCAGCAGTCCTATGGGGGGGCACTATGGCTACACCTTC. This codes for CASSPMGGHYGYTF.

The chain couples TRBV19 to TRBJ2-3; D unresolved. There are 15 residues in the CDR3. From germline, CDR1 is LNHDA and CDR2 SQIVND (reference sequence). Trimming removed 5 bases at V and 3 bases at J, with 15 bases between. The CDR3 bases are TGTGCCAGTAGTTCCTTGTCGGGTGTTACAGATACGCAGTATTTT. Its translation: CASSSLSGVTDTQYF. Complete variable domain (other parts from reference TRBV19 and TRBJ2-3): DGGITQSPKYLFRKEGQNVTLSCEQNLNHDAMYWYRQDPGQGLRLIYYSQIVNDFQKGDIAEGYSVSREKKESFPLTVTSAQKNPTAFYLCASSSLSGVTDTQYFGPGTRLTVL.

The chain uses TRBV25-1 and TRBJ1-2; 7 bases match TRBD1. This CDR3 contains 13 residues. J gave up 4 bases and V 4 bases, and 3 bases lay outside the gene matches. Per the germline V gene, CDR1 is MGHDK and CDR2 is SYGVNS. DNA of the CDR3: TGTGCCAGCAGTGCGGGGACAGTCTATGGCTACACCTTC. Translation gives CASSAGTVYGYTF.